The sequence of this T cell receptor (beta chain) was determined in a study of cytomegalovirus exposure and HLA in healthy donors. Notes on this clone: What it recognizes is unknown.

PCR used 60 Vbeta primers and 13 Jbeta primers. The method was immunoSEQ multiplex PCR; TCRdb's version includes in-frame clones alone and lacks a portion of them. The sample table includes about 25,000 clones. Study-wide results and caveats: When a later analysis compared HLA-associated TCR beta chains with equally common others, the HLA-associated chains turned out to be more clonally expanded and to have lower generation probabilities.

The receptor was isolated from a male donor in good health and CMV-seropositive. Sequences were obtained from PBMCs.

The CDR3 DNA reads as TGTGCCAGCAGCTTAGGACACTCGAACACTGAAGCTTTCTTT. Translation gives CASSLGHSNTEAFF. This sequence joins TRBV7-2 and TRBJ1-1; D ambiguous. Germline assignment: CDR1 SGHTA and CDR2 FQGNSA. The CDR3 extends over 14 amino acids. The germline V and J ends were trimmed by 1 base and 1 base, with 7 bases remaining between them.